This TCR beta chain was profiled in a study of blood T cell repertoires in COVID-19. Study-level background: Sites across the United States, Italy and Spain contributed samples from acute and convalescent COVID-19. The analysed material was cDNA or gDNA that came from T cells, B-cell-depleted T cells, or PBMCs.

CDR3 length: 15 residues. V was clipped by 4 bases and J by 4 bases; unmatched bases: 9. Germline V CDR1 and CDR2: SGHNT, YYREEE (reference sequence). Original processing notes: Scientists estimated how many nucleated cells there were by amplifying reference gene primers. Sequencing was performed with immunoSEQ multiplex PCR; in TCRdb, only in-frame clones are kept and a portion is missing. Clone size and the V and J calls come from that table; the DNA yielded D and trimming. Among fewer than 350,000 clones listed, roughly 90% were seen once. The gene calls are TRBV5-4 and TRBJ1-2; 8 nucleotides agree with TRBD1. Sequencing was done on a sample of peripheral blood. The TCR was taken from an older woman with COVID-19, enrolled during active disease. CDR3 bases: TGTGCCAGCAGCCGGAACAGGGGGTCCCCCTATGGCTACACCTTC. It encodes CASSRNRGSPYGYTF.